Many counts were recorded for the clone carrying this TCR beta chain. Antigen unknown. This entry belongs to a study of metastatic and nonmetastatic thyroid tumors. Study background: Repertoires were compared across blood and tumor or nodule tissue from malignant and benign thyroid patients.

Study results and limitations: When malignant thyroid tumors were compared with benign nodules, TCR beta diversity was reportedly significantly higher in the malignant tumors. This held in both blood and tumor samples.

In the original workflow: Building a distant-metastasis classifier for papillary thyroid cancer drew on CDR3 differences across clinicopathological groups. Using MiXCR, TCRdb re-called clones from the PCR reads. TCRdb, rather than the study authors, made the V and J calls. The sample records 40,000 or so clones, approximately 20% being singletons. Before thyroid surgery, none of the patients had received any treatment. The V gene lost 4 bases and the J gene lost 3 bases, with 11 bases spanning the gap. Germline lookup yields CDR1 KGHDR and CDR2 SFDVKD. The CDR3 has 14 amino acids. The rearrangement uses TRBV24-1 and TRBJ1-2; D ambiguous. This sequence was found in a female donor with papillary thyroid cancer or a benign thyroid nodule (not recorded which). Some clones in this sample may be carry-over from other donors' samples. Sequencing was carried out using blood. As DNA, the CDR3 is TGTGCCACCAGTGACCCTGACGGATACTATGGCTACACCTTC. It codes for CATSDPDGYYGYTF.